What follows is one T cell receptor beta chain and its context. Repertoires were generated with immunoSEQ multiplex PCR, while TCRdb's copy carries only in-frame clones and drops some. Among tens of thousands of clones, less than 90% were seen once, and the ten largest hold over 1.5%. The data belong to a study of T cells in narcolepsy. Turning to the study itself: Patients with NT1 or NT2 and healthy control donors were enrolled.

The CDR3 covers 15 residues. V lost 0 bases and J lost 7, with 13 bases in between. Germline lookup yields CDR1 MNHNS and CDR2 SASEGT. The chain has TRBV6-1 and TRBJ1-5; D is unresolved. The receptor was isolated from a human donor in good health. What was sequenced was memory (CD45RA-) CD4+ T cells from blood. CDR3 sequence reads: CASSEALPGRQPQHF. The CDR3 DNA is TGTGCCAGCAGTGAAGCGCTGCCGGGGAGGCAGCCCCAGCATTTT.